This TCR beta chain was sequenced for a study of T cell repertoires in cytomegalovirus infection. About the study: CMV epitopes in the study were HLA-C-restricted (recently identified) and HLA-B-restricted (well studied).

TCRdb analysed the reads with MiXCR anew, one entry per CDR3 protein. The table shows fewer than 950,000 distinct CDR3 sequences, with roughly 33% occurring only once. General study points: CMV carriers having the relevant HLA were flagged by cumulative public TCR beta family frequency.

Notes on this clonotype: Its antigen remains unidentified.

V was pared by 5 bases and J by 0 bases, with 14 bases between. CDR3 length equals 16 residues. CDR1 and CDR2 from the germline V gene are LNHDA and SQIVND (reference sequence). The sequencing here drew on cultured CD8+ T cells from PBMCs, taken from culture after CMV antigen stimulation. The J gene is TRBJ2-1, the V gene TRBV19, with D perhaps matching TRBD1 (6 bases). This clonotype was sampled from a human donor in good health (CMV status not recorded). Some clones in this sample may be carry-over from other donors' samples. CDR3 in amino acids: CASSEGDAGSYNEQFF. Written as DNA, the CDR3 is TGTGCCAGTAGTGAGGGGGACGCCGGCTCCTACAATGAGCAGTTCTTC.